A selection of T cell receptor beta chains follows, all from one sample in a study of cytomegalovirus exposure and HLA in healthy donors. Libraries were prepared by immunoSEQ multiplex PCR; TCRdb keeps only in-frame clonotypes and omits some of them. The sample shows 130,000 to 150,000 clones, about 84% of them seen only once. The sequencing sample was made of PBMCs. Receptor source: a male donor in good health and CMV-seronegative. Each CDR3 is given with its conserved first and last residue. Each record gives: clone size, V gene, J gene, D gene, CDR3 DNA, CDR3 protein. A D gene is named only where the DNA matches it firmly. Expanded clones are given a class, and other clones once, few, many or no size at all.

size: NA
V: TRBV30
J: TRBJ2-7
D: NA
DNA: TGTGCCTGGAGTCGTAGCTACGAGCAGTACTTC
CDR3: CAWSRSYEQYF

size: NA
V: TRBV5-4
J: TRBJ2-1
D: TRBD2
DNA: TGTGCCAGCAGGCATAAGGGACTAGCGGGAGTCGATGAGCAGTTCTTC
CDR3: CASRHKGLAGVDEQFF

size: few
V: TRBV28
J: TRBJ2-5
D: TRBD2
DNA: TGTGCCAGCGACGCCCCGGGACTAGCAGAGACCCAGTACTTC
CDR3: CASDAPGLAETQYF

size: NA
V: TRBV25-1
J: TRBJ2-1
D: TRBD2
DNA: TGTGCCAGCAGTGCGGGTCACGGGAGGGCCTACAATGAGCAGTTCTTC
CDR3: CASSAGHGRAYNEQFF

size: once
V: TRBV15
J: TRBJ1-1
D: NA
DNA: TGTGCCACCAGCAGATCAAGGCAGGGTCTTGCTGAAGCTTTCTTT
CDR3: CATSRSRQGLAEAFF

size: NA
V: TRBV6-1
J: TRBJ2-1
D: NA
DNA: TGTGCCAGCAGCCCCGGAGGAAAACACAACAATGAGCAGTTCTTC
CDR3: CASSPGGKHNNEQFF

size: NA
V: TRBV13
J: TRBJ2-5
D: NA
DNA: TGTGCCAGCAGCTTAGGGTTTGAGGGAGAGACCCAGTACTTC
CDR3: CASSLGFEGETQYF

size: NA
V: TRBV19
J: TRBJ2-1
D: NA
DNA: TGTGCCAGTAGTAGAGGATTAGACCGTCCCTACAATGAGCAGTTCTTC
CDR3: CASSRGLDRPYNEQFF

size: NA
V: TRBV5-1
J: TRBJ2-1
D: TRBD2
DNA: TGCGCCAGCTCCCAGTTCGGGGGGAGCATAAATGAGCAGTTCTTC
CDR3: CASSQFGGSINEQFF

size: NA
V: TRBV10-1
J: TRBJ1-3
D: NA
DNA: TGCGCCAGCAGTGATCAGGCGGCTAGCTCTGGAAACATCATATATTTT
CDR3: CASSDQAASSGNIIYF

size: NA
V: TRBV18
J: TRBJ2-1
D: TRBD2
DNA: TGTGCCAGCAGACCGGGACTAGGGAAAATAGGGTCAGCAAGTTGGCAGTTCTTC
CDR3: CASRPGLGKIGSASWQFF

size: NA
V: TRBV15
J: TRBJ2-5
D: NA
DNA: TGTGCCACCAGCAGTCGGGAGACCCAGTACTTC
CDR3: CATSSRETQYF

size: NA
V: TRBV29-1
J: TRBJ2-3
D: NA
DNA: TGCAGCGGGCGGGACCGCACAGATACGCAGTATTTT
CDR3: CSGRDRTDTQYF

size: once
V: TRBV7-8
J: TRBJ2-2
D: TRBD2
DNA: TGTGCCAGCAGCTGGGGCGGGGGGGGAAACACCGGGGAGCTGTTTTTT
CDR3: CASSWGGGGNTGELFF

size: NA
V: TRBV5-1
J: TRBJ1-5
D: NA
DNA: TGCGCCAGCAGCTTGGGCGGACATCTTCGAGACAATCAGCCCCAGCATTTT
CDR3: CASSLGGHLRDNQPQHF

size: NA
V: TRBV19
J: TRBJ2-7
D: TRBD1
DNA: TGTGCCAGTAGTATCGAAGGACAGGGGCTGGACGAGCAGTACTTC
CDR3: CASSIEGQGLDEQYF

size: NA
V: TRBV7-9
J: TRBJ2-5
D: TRBD2
DNA: TGTGCCAGCAGCCAACGGACTAGCCCACAAGAGACCCAGTACTTC
CDR3: CASSQRTSPQETQYF

size: NA
V: TRBV23-1
J: TRBJ1-1
D: NA
DNA: TGCGCCAGCAGCCCCCCGGGGGGAGTGGGTGCTTTCTTT
CDR3: CASSPPGGVGAFF

size: NA
V: TRBV11-2
J: TRBJ1-6
D: NA
DNA: TGTGCCAGCAGCGCTAGGCAGAACTCCTATAATTCACCCCTCCACTTT
CDR3: CASSARQNSYNSPLHF

size: NA
V: TRBV19
J: TRBJ2-7
D: TRBD1
DNA: TGTGCCAGTAGTACAGGACAGGGGGCCTACGAGCAGTACTTC
CDR3: CASSTGQGAYEQYF

size: NA
V: TRBV2
J: TRBJ2-7
D: NA
DNA: TGTGCCAGCAGTAACACCTTATCCTACGAGCAGTACTTC
CDR3: CASSNTLSYEQYF

size: NA
V: TRBV7-9
J: TRBJ2-1
D: NA
DNA: TGTGCCAGCAGCTTAGGGGCTTGGGGCTTGTTTGATGAGCAGTTCTTC
CDR3: CASSLGAWGLFDEQFF

size: NA
V: TRBV5-1
J: TRBJ1-2
D: NA
DNA: TGCGCCAGCAGCTTGGCCCTGAGTAACTATGGCTACACCTTC
CDR3: CASSLALSNYGYTF

size: once
V: TRBV30
J: TRBJ2-2
D: TRBD2
DNA: TGTGCCTGGGCTAGCGGTAACACCGGGGAGCTGTTTTTT
CDR3: CAWASGNTGELFF

size: NA
V: TRBV19
J: TRBJ2-1
D: NA
DNA: TGTGCCAGTTCGAGACACCCGAAAAGCTCCTACAATGAGCAGTTCTTC
CDR3: CASSRHPKSSYNEQFF

size: NA
V: TRBV6-5
J: TRBJ2-1
D: NA
DNA: TGTGCCAGCAGCCGCCGGGACAACAATGAGCAGTTCTTC
CDR3: CASSRRDNNEQFF

size: once
V: TRBV7-8
J: TRBJ2-5
D: TRBD2
DNA: TGTGCCAGCAGCTTAGGACTAGCGGGAGATAAAGAGACCCAGTACTTC
CDR3: CASSLGLAGDKETQYF

size: NA
V: TRBV19
J: TRBJ1-5
D: NA
DNA: TGTGCCAGTAGTATATCAACAGCCTGGGGCAATCAGCCCCAGCATTTT
CDR3: CASSISTAWGNQPQHF

size: NA
V: TRBV19
J: TRBJ1-5
D: TRBD1
DNA: TGTGCCAGTAGCGACGTACTGACAGGGAGTGGGAGCAATCAGCCCCAGCATTTT
CDR3: CASSDVLTGSGSNQPQHF

size: few
V: TRBV27
J: TRBJ2-1
D: TRBD1
DNA: TGTGCCAGCAGTTTCGGGACAGGGTCCTACAATGAGCAGTTCTTC
CDR3: CASSFGTGSYNEQFF

size: NA
V: TRBV7-6
J: TRBJ1-3
D: NA
DNA: TGTGCCAGCAGCTTATTAGGAAACACCATATATTTT
CDR3: CASSLLGNTIYF

size: NA
V: TRBV4-1
J: TRBJ2-3
D: TRBD2
DNA: TGCGCCAGCGCGTTCGGACTAGCGGGGGGGCCGGTAACAGATACGCAGTATTTT
CDR3: CASAFGLAGGPVTDTQYF

size: NA
V: TRBV6-5
J: TRBJ1-6
D: NA
DNA: TGTGCCAGCAGTTACTCTGGGCAGGGAAGTTCACCCCTCCACTTT
CDR3: CASSYSGQGSSPLHF

size: NA
V: TRBV18
J: TRBJ1-1
D: TRBD1
DNA: TGTGCCAGCTCACCAGGGACAGGTGGGACTGAAGCTTTCTTT
CDR3: CASSPGTGGTEAFF

size: NA
V: TRBV19
J: TRBJ1-2
D: NA
DNA: TGTGCCAGTAGTATTACCGGGATGTATGGCTACACCTTC
CDR3: CASSITGMYGYTF

size: NA
V: TRBV5-1
J: TRBJ2-5
D: TRBD2
DNA: TGCGCCAGCAGCTTGGCCCCTAGCGGGGGGGCCGGCAGTGAGACCCAGTACTTC
CDR3: CASSLAPSGGAGSETQYF

size: few
V: TRBV7-9
J: TRBJ2-7
D: NA
DNA: TGTGCCAGCAGCCGCCCGGGAGAACCAAGGGAATACGAGCAGTACTTC
CDR3: CASSRPGEPREYEQYF

size: NA
V: TRBV10-3
J: TRBJ2-7
D: NA
DNA: TGTGCCATCAGTGTCCCCGAGACCTACGAGCAGTACTTC
CDR3: CAISVPETYEQYF

size: NA
V: TRBV18
J: TRBJ2-5
D: TRBD1
DNA: TGTGCCAGCTCACCTGCAGGGGGCCGGGGGGAGACCCAGTACTTC
CDR3: CASSPAGGRGETQYF

size: once
V: TRBV14
J: TRBJ2-1
D: TRBD1
DNA: TGTGCCAGCAGCCAAGTGCCCCTGACAGGGTACGGATTCTACAATGAGCAGTTCTTC
CDR3: CASSQVPLTGYGFYNEQFF

size: NA
V: TRBV7-8
J: TRBJ1-1
D: NA
DNA: TGTGCCAGCAGCTCCACAGCAGCATCTGAAGCTTTCTTT
CDR3: CASSSTAASEAFF

size: NA
V: TRBV9
J: TRBJ1-1
D: NA
DNA: TGTGCCAGCAGCATAGGGGGGGTCCCCACTGAAGCTTTCTTT
CDR3: CASSIGGVPTEAFF

size: NA
V: TRBV5-5
J: TRBJ2-6
D: NA
DNA: TGTGCCAGCAGCTTGGTTGGAGGGGATCGAATGTCTGGGGCCAACGTCCTGACTTTC
CDR3: CASSLVGGDRMSGANVLTF

size: once
V: TRBV15
J: TRBJ2-6
D: TRBD1
DNA: TGTGCCACCAGCAGTGCAGACAGGGCCGGGGCCAACGTCCTGACTTTC
CDR3: CATSSADRAGANVLTF

size: NA
V: TRBV7-8
J: TRBJ1-1
D: NA
DNA: TGTGCCAGCAGCTTAGTATTAGGGGGTAACACTGAAGCTTTCTTT
CDR3: CASSLVLGGNTEAFF

size: NA
V: TRBV14
J: TRBJ2-5
D: NA
DNA: TGTGCCAGCAGCCAGATTAGGGGAGAGACCCAGTACTTC
CDR3: CASSQIRGETQYF

size: NA
V: TRBV5-6
J: TRBJ1-1
D: TRBD1
DNA: TGTGCCAGCAGTCCGGTGGACAGGGGAGAATCTGAAGCTTTCTTT
CDR3: CASSPVDRGESEAFF